Listed below are T cell receptor beta chains from one sample, sequenced in a study of vaccination effects on CD4 cells after COVID-19. Measured with immunoSEQ multiplex PCR; TCRdb has only the in-frame clones, and not every one. The profile shows tens of thousands of clones, 74% of them singletons. Antigens of these TCRs are unknown. The sample was CD4+ T cells from PBMCs cultured without peptide, taken after COVID-19 vaccination. The source of these receptors is a human donor who had a prior SARS-CoV-2 infection. CDR3s leave out the opening cysteine and the closing phenylalanine or tryptophan. A D gene is named only where the DNA matches it firmly.

d_call,v_call,cdr3_aa
-,TRBV5-1,ASSLWGYTEAF
TRBD1,TRBV30,AWSSFRGPVDTIY
TRBD2,TRBV2,ASGNGLASNEQF
TRBD2,TRBV5-6,ASSAGEWETQY
-,TRBV6-5,ASGVYNQPQH
TRBD1,TRBV5-1,ASSLTGAPTTGANVLT
TRBD1,TRBV6-6,ASSWDRSIAEAF
TRBD1,TRBV4-2,ASSRGTGDFWLGGYT
TRBD1,TRBV2,ASSERGGGQLEAF
-,TRBV12-3/TRBV12-4,ASSLLGVSPLH
-,TRBV19,ASSSRVSGANVLT
-,TRBV6-1,ASSDRVINTEAF
-,TRBV24-1,ATSDPGYEQY
TRBD2,TRBV4-1,ASSQKLAGDGAEQF
TRBD1,TRBV24-1,ATPQGGNEKLF
-,TRBV9,ASSVGLGQLYEQY
-,TRBV7-9,ASSLQARNNEQF